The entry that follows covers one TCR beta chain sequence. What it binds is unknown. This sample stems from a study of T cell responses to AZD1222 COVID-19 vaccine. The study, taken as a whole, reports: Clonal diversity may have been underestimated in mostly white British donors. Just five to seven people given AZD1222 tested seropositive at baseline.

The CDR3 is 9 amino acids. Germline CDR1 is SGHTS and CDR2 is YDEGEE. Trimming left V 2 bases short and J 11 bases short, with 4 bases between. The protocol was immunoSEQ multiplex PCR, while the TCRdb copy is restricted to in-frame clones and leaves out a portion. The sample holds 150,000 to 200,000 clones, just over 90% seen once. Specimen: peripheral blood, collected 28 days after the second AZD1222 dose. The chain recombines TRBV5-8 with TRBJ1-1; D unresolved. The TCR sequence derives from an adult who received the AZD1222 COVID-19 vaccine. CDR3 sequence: CASSFGAFF. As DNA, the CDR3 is TGTGCCAGCAGCTTTGGGGCTTTCTTT.